The entry below gives a single T cell receptor (beta chain) sequence along with its context. Its antigen is currently unknown. Deletions cut 2 bases from V and 4 bases from J, with 13 bases between. The CDR3 has 14 residues. The germline V gene has CDR1 SGHDT and CDR2 YYEEEE. Active moderate-to-severe ophthalmopathy, Clinical Activity Score at least 3, NOSPECS at least 4, under 3 months' duration. Clinical symptoms, serum thyroxine, TRAb, thyroid ultrasound and orbital computed tomography informed diagnoses. Researchers amplified the TCR beta CDR3 regions from RNA transcripts. An initial round of RT-PCR targeting the TCR CDR3 relied on the HTBI primer set. TCRdb redid the calling of the multiplex PCR reads with MiXCR, one entry per CDR3 protein. The data show about 600,000 distinct CDR3 sequences, about a sixth seen once. The data originate from a study of T cells in Graves' hyperthyroidism and ophthalmopathy.

Study outcomes and limitations: Most thyroid clonotypes expanded above 0.001 appeared in blood too.

This receptor was obtained from a woman between 40 and 55 years old with Graves' ophthalmopathy. The sample comprised blood. The J gene is TRBJ2-7, the V gene TRBV5-6; D may be TRBD2 (5 bases). The DNA of the CDR3 is TGTGCCAGCAGCTTTCCGGGAAATCCTTACGAGCAGTACTTC. It specifies CASSFPGNPYEQYF.